The clone carrying this T cell receptor (beta chain) came up a few times. Time point defined: pre-sensitization, week 0. Treatment in this sample: therapeutic diphenylcyclopropenone sensitization with weekly scalp DPC. Blood collection happened ahead of applying each patch test. Total RNA was isolated from whole blood that had not been fractionated. The germline V and J ends were trimmed by 3 bases and 3 bases, with 12 bases remaining between them. The CDR3 is 14 amino acids. This sample stems from a study of human T cells and chemical hapten exposure. Study-level information: Doses of diphenylcyclopropenone went to the patients' scalps weekly throughout the roughly 24-week study.

From the RACE reads, TCRdb called clonotypes with MiXCR, one entry per CDR3 protein. The data show approximately 400,000 distinct CDR3 sequences, 4% to 6% seen once. The chain carries TRBV12-3 or TRBV12-4 and TRBJ2-7; D possibly corresponds to TRBD2 (6 bases). The sample here was whole blood, taken in connection with sensitization to the hapten diphenylcyclopropenone (DPC). The origin of this receptor is a woman in her 50s with alopecia areata. Some clones in this sample may be carry-over from other donors' samples. CDR3 nucleotide sequence: TGTGCCAGCAGTTTCTCGGGGGTGGACTACGAGCAGTACTTC. This codes for CASSFSGVDYEQYF.